The rows below give T cell receptor beta chains drawn from one sample of a study of blood T cell repertoires in COVID-19. Repertoires were generated with immunoSEQ multiplex PCR, while TCRdb's copy carries only in-frame clones and drops some. The sample carries about 100,000 clones, roughly nine tenths recorded once. The source material was peripheral blood. The receptors stem from a man aged 25 to 40 in a cohort sampled during active COVID-19. CDR3s include the opening cysteine and the closing phenylalanine or tryptophan. Fields, in order: J gene, clone size, D gene, V gene, CDR3 protein, CDR3 DNA. A D gene is named only where the DNA matches it firmly. Only some rows state a clone size, as once, few, many or a class for expanded clones.

J: TRBJ1-1; size: NA; D: NA; V: TRBV19; CDR3: CASSKRGLTGPITEAFF; DNA: TGTGCCAGTAGTAAAAGGGGCCTTACAGGGCCCATCACTGAAGCTTTCTTT
J: TRBJ2-7; size: few; D: NA; V: TRBV7-9; CDR3: CASKMDSSYEQYF; DNA: TGTGCCAGCAAAATGGACAGCTCCTACGAGCAGTACTTC
J: TRBJ2-1; size: NA; D: TRBD2; V: TRBV10-3; CDR3: CAISPLAGVNNEQFF; DNA: TGTGCCATCAGCCCACTAGCGGGGGTAAACAATGAGCAGTTCTTC
J: TRBJ2-5; size: once; D: NA; V: TRBV5-1; CDR3: CASSYGGDNQETQYF; DNA: TGCGCCAGCAGCTATGGGGGGGACAACCAAGAGACCCAGTACTTC
J: TRBJ1-1; size: NA; D: TRBD1; V: TRBV4-1; CDR3: CASSQGGQGARAEAFF; DNA: TGCGCCAGCAGCCAAGGGGGACAGGGGGCGAGGGCTGAAGCTTTCTTT
J: TRBJ1-2; size: NA; D: TRBD1; V: TRBV24-1; CDR3: CATSDGAGGEWDGYTF; DNA: TGTGCCACCAGTGACGGAGCAGGGGGCGAGTGGGATGGCTACACCTTC
J: TRBJ2-2; size: NA; D: TRBD2; V: TRBV19; CDR3: CASSPGGVDTGELFF; DNA: TGTGCCAGTAGCCCTGGGGGGGTGGACACCGGGGAGCTGTTTTTT
J: TRBJ2-1; size: NA; D: NA; V: TRBV27; CDR3: CASRWLASYNEQFF; DNA: TGTGCCAGCCGCTGGTTAGCCTCCTACAATGAGCAGTTCTTC
J: TRBJ2-3; size: once; D: TRBD1; V: TRBV18; CDR3: CASSRGQGRTDTQYF; DNA: TGTGCCAGCTCACGGGGACAGGGACGGACAGATACGCAGTATTTT
J: TRBJ2-7; size: NA; D: TRBD2; V: TRBV11-2; CDR3: CASSPRPGLAGGGTYEQYF; DNA: TGTGCCAGCAGCCCACGACCGGGACTAGCGGGGGGGGGAACCTACGAGCAGTACTTC
J: TRBJ1-1; size: NA; D: NA; V: TRBV6-6; CDR3: CASSYSPGQSTEAFF; DNA: TGTGCCAGCAGTTACTCTCCGGGACAAAGCACTGAAGCTTTCTTT
J: TRBJ2-7; size: NA; D: NA; V: TRBV21-1; CDR3: CASSKEGENERGSYEQYF; DNA: TGTGCCAGCAGCAAAGAGGGGGAAAATGAGCGTGGCTCCTACGAGCAGTACTTC
J: TRBJ1-4; size: NA; D: NA; V: TRBV7-2; CDR3: CASSLGGAPNEKLFF; DNA: TGTGCCAGCAGCTTAGGCGGGGCCCCTAATGAAAAACTGTTTTTT
J: TRBJ2-3; size: NA; D: NA; V: TRBV19; CDR3: CASRSPKQGTDTQYF; DNA: TGTGCCAGCCGTAGCCCTAAGCAGGGGACAGATACGCAGTATTTT
J: TRBJ2-3; size: NA; D: NA; V: TRBV6-5; CDR3: CASSYSGASTDTQYF; DNA: TGTGCCAGCAGTTACTCTGGGGCAAGCACAGATACGCAGTATTTT
J: TRBJ2-7; size: NA; D: NA; V: TRBV19; CDR3: CASSQNRDTYEQYF; DNA: TGTGCCAGTAGCCAGAACAGGGACACCTACGAGCAGTACTTC
J: TRBJ2-1; size: NA; D: TRBD2; V: TRBV5-8; CDR3: CASSFLAGGSNEQFF; DNA: TGTGCCAGCAGCTTCCTAGCGGGGGGGTCAAATGAGCAGTTCTTC